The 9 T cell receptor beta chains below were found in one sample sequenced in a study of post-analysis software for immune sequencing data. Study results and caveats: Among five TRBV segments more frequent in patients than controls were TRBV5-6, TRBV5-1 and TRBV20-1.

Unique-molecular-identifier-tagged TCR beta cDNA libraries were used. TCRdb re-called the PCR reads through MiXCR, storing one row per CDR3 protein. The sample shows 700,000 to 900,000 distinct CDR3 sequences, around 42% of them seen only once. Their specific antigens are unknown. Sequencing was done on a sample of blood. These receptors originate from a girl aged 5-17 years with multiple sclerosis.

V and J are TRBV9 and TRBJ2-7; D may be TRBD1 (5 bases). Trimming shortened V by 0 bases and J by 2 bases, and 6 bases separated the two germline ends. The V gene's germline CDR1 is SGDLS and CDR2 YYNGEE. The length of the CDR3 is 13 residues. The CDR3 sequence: CASSVGQTYEQYF. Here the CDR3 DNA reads TGTGCCAGCAGCGTAGGACAGACCTACGAGCAGTACTTC.

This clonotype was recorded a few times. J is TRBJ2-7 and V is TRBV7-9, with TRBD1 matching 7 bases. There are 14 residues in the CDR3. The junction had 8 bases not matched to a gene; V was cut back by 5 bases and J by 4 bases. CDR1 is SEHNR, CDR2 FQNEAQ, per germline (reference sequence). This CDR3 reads CASSQVTGNYEQYF. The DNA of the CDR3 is TGTGCCAGCAGCCAAGTGACAGGGAATTACGAGCAGTACTTC.

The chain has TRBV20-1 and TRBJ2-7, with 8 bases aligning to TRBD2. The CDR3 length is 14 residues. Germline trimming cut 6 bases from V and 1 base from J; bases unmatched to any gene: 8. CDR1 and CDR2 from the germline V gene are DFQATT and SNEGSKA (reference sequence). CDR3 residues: CSADDTSGSYEQYF. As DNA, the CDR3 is TGCAGTGCCGATGATACTAGCGGATCCTACGAGCAGTACTTC.

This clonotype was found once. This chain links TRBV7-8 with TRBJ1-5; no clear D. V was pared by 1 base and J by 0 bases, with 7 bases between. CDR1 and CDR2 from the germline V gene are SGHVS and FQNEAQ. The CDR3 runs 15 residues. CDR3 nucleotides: TGTGCCAGCAGCTTAGAGTGGAATAGCAATCAGCCCCAGCATTTT. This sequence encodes CASSLEWNSNQPQHF.

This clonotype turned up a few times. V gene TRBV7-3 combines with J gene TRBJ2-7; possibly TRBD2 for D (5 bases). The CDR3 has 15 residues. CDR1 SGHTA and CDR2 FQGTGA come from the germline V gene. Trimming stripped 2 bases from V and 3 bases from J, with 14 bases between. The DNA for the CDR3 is TGTGCCAGCAGCTTATCAGGCGGGCCTCACTACGAGCAGTACTTC. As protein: CASSLSGGPHYEQYF.

For the CDR3, the DNA is TGCGCCAGCAGCCAAGATCGGGGAGCGGGTAAAAACGAGCAGTACTTC. Translating gives CASSQDRGAGKNEQYF. The genes are TRBV4-1 and TRBJ2-4; possible D gene TRBD2, 6 bases. The end of the DNA aligns better with TRBJ2-7, so the J call may be wrong. Germline loops: CDR1 MGHRA, CDR2 YSYEKL. The CDR3 has 16 residues.

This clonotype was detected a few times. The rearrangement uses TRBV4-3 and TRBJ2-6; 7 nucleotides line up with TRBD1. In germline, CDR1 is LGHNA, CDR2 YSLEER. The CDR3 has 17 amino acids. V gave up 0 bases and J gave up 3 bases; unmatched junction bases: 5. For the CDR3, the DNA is TGCGCCAGCAGCCAAGATCAGACAGGGTATGGGGCCAACGTCCTGACTTTC. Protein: CASSQDQTGYGANVLTF.

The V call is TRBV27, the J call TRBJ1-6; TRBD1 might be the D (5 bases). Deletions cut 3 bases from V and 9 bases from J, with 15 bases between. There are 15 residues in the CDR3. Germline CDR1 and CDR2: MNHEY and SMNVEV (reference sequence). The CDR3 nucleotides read TGTGCCAGCAGTTTCCCCCCGGGGGTCGGTTCACCCCTCCACTTT. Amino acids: CASSFPPGVGSPLHF.

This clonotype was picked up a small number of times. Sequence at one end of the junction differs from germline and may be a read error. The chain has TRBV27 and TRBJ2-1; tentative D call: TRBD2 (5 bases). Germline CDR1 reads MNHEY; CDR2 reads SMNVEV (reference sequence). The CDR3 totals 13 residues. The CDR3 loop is CASRLSRAEEQFF. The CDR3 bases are TGTGCCAGCAGGTTATCGAGGGCTGAAGAGCAGTTCTTC.